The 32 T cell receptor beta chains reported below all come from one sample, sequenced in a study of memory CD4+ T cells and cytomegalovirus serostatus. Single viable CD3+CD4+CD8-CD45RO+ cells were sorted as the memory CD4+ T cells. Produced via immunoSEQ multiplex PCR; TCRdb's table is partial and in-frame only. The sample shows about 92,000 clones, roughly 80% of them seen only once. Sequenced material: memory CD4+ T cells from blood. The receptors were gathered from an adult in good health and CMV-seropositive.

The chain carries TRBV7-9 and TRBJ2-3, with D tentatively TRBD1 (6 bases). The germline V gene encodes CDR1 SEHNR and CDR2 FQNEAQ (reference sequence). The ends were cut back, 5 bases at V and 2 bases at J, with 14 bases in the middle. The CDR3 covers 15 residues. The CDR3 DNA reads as TGTGCCAGCAGCAACCGACAGGCGTCCACAGATACGCAGTATTTT. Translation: CASSNRQASTDTQYF.

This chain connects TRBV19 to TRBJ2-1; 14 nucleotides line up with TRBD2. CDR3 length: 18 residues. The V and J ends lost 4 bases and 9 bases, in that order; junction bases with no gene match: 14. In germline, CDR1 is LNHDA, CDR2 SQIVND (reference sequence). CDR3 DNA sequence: TGTGCCAGTAGTACCCAAGCCCGACTAGCGGGAGGGCCGGGTGAGCAGTTCTTC. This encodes CASSTQARLAGGPGEQFF.

CDR3: CASSPILEQPQHF. CDR3 nucleotide sequence: TGTGCCAGCAGTCCGATTCTCGAGCAGCCCCAGCATTTT. V and J are TRBV2 and TRBJ1-5; D is unresolved. V lost 5 bases and J lost 7, with 12 bases in between. CDR1 is SNHLY and CDR2 is FYNNEI in the germline V gene. The CDR3 runs to 13 residues.

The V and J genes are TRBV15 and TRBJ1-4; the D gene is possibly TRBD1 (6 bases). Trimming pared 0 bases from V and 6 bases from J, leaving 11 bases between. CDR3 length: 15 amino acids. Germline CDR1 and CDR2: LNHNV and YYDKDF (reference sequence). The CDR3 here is CATSRDQGWDEKLFF. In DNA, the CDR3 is TGTGCCACCAGCAGAGATCAGGGGTGGGATGAAAAACTGTTTTTT.

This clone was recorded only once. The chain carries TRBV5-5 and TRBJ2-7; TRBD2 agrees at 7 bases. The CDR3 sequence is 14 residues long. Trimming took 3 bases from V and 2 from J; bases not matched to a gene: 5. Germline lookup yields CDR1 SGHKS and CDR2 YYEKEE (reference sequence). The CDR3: CASSSSGIAYEQYF. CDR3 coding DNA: TGTGCCAGCAGCTCAAGCGGGATAGCCTACGAGCAGTACTTC.

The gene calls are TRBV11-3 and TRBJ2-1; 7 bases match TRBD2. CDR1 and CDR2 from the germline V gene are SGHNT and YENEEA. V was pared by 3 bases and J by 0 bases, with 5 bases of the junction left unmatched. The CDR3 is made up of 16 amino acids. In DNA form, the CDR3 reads TGTGCCAGCAGCTTTGGGCGGGAGAGCTCCTACAATGAGCAGTTCTTC. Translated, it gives CASSFGRESSYNEQFF.

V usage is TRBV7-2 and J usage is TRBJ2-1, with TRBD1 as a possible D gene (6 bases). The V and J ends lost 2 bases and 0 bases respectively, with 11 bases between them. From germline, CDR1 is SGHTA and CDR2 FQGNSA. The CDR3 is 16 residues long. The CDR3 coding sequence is TGTGCCAGCAGCTTACGACAGGCGAGCTCCTACAATGAGCAGTTCTTC. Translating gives CASSLRQASSYNEQFF.

In DNA, the CDR3 is TGTGCCAGCAGCATGGGACCGCACTACGAGCAGTACTTC. It codes for CASSMGPHYEQYF. The rearrangement uses TRBV9 and TRBJ2-7; D may match TRBD1 or TRBD2 (5 bases each). Per the germline V gene, CDR1 is SGDLS and CDR2 is YYNGEE. This CDR3 comprises 13 residues. V gave up 4 bases and J gave up 3 bases, with 11 bases separating them.

The CDR3 loop is CAWRKTGGREKLFF. The CDR3 DNA reads TGTGCCTGGAGGAAGACAGGGGGCCGGGAAAAACTGTTTTTT. This chain connects TRBV30 to TRBJ1-4; 10 nucleotides agree with TRBD1. The germline gives CDR1 GTSNPN, CDR2 SVGIG (reference sequence). The CDR3 consists of 14 residues. V shed 3 bases and J 8 bases; nucleotides not matched to a gene: 6.

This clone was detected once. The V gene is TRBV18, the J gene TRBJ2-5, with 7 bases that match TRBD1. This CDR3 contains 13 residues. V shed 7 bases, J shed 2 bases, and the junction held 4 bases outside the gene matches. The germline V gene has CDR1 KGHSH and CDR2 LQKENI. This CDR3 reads CASFRDRQETQYF. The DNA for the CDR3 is TGTGCCAGCTTCCGGGACAGACAAGAGACCCAGTACTTC.

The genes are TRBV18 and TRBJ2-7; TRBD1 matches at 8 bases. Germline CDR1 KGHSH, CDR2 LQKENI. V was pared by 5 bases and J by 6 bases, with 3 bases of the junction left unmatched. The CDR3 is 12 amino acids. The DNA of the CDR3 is TGTGCCAGCTCAGACAGGGGTGGCGAGCAGTACTTC. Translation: CASSDRGGEQYF.

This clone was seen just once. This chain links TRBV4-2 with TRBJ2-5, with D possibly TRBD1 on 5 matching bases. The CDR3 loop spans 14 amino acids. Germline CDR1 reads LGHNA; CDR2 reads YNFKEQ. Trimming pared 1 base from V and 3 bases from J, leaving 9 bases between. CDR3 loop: CASSQGTRKETQYF. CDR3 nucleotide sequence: TGTGCCAGCAGCCAAGGGACAAGAAAAGAGACCCAGTACTTC.

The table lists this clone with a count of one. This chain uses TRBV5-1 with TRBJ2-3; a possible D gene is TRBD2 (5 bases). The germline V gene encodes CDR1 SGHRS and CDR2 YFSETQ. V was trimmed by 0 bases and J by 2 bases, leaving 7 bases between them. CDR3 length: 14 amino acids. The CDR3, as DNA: TGCGCCAGCAGCTTGGGAGGGCACACAGATACGCAGTATTTT. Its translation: CASSLGGHTDTQYF.

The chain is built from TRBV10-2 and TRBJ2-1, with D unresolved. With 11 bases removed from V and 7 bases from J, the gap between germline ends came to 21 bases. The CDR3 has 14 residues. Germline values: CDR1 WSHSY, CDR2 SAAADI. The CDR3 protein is CASAVSNPDNEQFF. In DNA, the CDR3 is TGCGCCTCTGCAGTCAGTAATCCTGATAATGAGCAGTTCTTC.

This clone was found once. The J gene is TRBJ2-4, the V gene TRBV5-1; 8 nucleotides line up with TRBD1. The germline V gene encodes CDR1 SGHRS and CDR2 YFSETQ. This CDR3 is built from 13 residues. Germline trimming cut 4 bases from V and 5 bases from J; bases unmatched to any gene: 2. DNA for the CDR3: TGCGCCAGCAGCCCGGGACAGGAAAACATTCAGTACTTC. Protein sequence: CASSPGQENIQYF.

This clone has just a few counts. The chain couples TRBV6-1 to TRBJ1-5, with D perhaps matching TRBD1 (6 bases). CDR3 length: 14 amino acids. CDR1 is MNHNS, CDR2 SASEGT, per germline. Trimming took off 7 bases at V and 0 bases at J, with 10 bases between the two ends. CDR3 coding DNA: TGTGCCAGCACTGGGACAAATAGCAATCAGCCCCAGCATTTT. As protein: CASTGTNSNQPQHF.

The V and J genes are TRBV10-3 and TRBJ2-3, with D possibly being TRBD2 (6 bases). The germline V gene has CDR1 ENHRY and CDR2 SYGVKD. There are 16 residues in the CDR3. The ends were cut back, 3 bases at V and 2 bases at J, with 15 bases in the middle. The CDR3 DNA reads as TGTGCCATCAGTGAACGGGGTAGCGGCAACACAGATACGCAGTATTTT. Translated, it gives CAISERGSGNTDTQYF.

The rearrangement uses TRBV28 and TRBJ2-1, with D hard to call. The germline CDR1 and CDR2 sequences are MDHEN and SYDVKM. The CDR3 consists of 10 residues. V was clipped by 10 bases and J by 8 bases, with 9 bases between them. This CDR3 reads CATGGDEQFF. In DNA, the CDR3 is TGTGCCACCGGTGGTGATGAGCAGTTCTTC. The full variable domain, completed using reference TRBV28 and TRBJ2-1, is DVKVTQSSRYLVKRTGEKVFLECVQDMDHENMFWYRQDPGLGLRLIYFSYDVKMKEKGDIPEGYSVSREKKERFSLILESASTNQTSMYLCATGGDEQFFGPGTRLTVL.

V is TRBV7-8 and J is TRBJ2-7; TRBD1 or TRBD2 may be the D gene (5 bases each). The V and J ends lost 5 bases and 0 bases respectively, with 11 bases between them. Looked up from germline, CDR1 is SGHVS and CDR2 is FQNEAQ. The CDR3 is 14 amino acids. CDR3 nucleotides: TGTGCCAGCAGCCCCCGGGACGACTCCTACGAGCAGTACTTC. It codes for CASSPRDDSYEQYF.

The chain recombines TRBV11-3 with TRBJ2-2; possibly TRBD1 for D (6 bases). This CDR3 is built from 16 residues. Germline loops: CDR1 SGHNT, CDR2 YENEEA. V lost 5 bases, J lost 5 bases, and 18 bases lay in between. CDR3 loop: CASSPRGTGETGELFF. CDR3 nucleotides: TGTGCCAGCAGCCCCAGGGGAACAGGAGAAACCGGGGAGCTGTTTTTT.

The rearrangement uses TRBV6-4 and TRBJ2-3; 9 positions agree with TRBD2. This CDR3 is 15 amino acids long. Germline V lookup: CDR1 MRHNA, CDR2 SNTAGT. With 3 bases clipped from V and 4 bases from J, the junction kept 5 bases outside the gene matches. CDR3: CASSEGGRAPDTQYF. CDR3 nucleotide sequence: TGTGCCAGCAGTGAGGGCGGGAGGGCCCCAGATACGCAGTATTTT.

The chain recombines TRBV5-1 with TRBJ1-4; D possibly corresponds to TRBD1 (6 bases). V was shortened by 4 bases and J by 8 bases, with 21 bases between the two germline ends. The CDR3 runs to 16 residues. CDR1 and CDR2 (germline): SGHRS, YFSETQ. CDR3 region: CASSTGGTGSYEKLFF. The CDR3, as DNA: TGCGCCAGCAGCACGGGAGGCACAGGGTCCTACGAAAAACTGTTTTTT.

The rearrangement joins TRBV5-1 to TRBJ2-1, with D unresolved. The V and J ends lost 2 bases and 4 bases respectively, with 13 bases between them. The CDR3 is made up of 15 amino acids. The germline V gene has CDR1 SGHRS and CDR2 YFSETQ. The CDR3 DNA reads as TGCGCCAGCAGCTTCGAAACTTCGCAGTACAATGAGCAGTTCTTC. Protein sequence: CASSFETSQYNEQFF.

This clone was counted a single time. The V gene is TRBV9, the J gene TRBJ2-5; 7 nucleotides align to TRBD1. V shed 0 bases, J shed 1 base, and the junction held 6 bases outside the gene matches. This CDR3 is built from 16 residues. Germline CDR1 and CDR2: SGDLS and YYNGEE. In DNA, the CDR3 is TGTGCCAGCAGCGTAGGGGGACAGTCGACCCAAGAGACCCAGTACTTC. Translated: CASSVGGQSTQETQYF.

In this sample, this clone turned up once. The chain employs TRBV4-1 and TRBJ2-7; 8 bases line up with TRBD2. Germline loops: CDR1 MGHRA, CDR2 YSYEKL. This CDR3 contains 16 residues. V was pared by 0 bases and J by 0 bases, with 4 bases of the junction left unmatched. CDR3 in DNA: TGCGCCAGCAGCCAAGAAGGCGGGGGGAGCTCCTACGAGCAGTACTTC. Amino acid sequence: CASSQEGGGSSYEQYF.

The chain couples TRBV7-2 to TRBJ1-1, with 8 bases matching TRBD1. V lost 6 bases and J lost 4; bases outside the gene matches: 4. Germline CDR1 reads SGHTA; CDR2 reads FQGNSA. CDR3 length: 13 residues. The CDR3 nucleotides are TGTGCCAGCAGTTTCGACAGGGGCACTGAAGCTTTCTTT. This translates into CASSFDRGTEAFF. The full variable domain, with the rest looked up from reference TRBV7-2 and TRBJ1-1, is GAGVSQSPSNKVTEKGKDVELRCDPISGHTALYWYRQSLGQGLEFLIYFQGNSAPDKSGLPSDRFSAERTGGSVSTLTIQRTQQEDSAVYLCASSFDRGTEAFFGQGTRLTVV.

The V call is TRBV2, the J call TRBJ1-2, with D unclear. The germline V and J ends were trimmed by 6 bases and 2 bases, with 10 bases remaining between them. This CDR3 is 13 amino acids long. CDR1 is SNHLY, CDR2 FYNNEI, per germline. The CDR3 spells CASSERQNYGYTF. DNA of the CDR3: TGTGCCAGCAGCGAGAGGCAGAACTATGGCTACACCTTC.

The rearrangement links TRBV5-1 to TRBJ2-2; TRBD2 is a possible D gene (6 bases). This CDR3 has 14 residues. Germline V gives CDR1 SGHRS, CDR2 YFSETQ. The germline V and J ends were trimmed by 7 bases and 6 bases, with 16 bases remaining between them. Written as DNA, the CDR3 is TGCGCCAGCGGGTTGGCGACTAGTGCCGGGGAGCTGTTTTTT. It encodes CASGLATSAGELFF. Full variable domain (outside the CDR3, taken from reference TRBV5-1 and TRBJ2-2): KAGVTQTPRYLIKTRGQQVTLSCSPISGHRSVSWYQQTPGQGLQFLFEYFSETQRNKGNFPGRFSGRQFSNSRSEMNVSTLELGDSALYLCASGLATSAGELFFGEGSRLTVL.

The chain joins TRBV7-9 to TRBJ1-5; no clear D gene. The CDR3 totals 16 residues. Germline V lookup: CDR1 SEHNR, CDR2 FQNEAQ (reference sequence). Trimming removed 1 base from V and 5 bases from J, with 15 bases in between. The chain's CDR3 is CASSLEVGIGDQPQHF. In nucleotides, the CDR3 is TGTGCCAGCAGCTTAGAAGTAGGTATTGGGGATCAGCCCCAGCATTTT.

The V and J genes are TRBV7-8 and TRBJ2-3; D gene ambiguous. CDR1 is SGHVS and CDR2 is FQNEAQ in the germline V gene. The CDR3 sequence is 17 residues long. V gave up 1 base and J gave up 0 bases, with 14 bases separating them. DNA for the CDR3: TGTGCCAGCAGCTTAGGCACTTCTACCCTCAGCACAGATACGCAGTATTTT. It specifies CASSLGTSTLSTDTQYF.

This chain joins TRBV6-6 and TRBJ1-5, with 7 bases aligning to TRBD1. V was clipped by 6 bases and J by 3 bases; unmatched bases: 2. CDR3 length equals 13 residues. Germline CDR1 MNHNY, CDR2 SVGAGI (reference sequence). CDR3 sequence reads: CASRTGNNQPQHF. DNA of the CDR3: TGTGCCAGCAGGACAGGGAACAATCAGCCCCAGCATTTT.

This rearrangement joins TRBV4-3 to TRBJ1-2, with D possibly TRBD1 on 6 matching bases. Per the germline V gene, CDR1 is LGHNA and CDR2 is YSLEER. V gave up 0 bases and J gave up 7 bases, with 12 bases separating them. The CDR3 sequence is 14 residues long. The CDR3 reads CASSQDTAGVGYTF. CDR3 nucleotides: TGCGCCAGCAGCCAAGATACGGCAGGGGTTGGCTACACCTTC.